This T cell receptor beta chain came from a study of post-analysis software for immune sequencing data. Study-wide background: Recorded subtypes: relapsing-remitting, secondary progressive, progressive-relapsing; some patients unannotated. Study-wide findings and caveats: Controls' normalized Chao1 diversity significantly exceeded that of multiple sclerosis patients. TRBV5-6, TRBV5-1 and TRBV20-1 belonged to a set of five TRBV segments that were more frequent in patients than controls.

Many counts were recorded for this clonotype. The antigen remains unidentified. Unique-molecular-identifier-tagged TCR beta cDNA libraries were used. Researchers reported 520,000 or so cDNA molecules coming from roughly 1 to 10 million T cells. MiXCR, applied by TCRdb to the PCR reads, yields one record per CDR3 protein. This sample yields approximately 260,000 distinct CDR3 sequences, of which 30% to 45% are seen a single time; around 4.8% belongs to the top ten. This CDR3 has 19 amino acids. Germline CDR1 and CDR2: SGDLS and YYNGEE. The J segment lost 1 base and the V segment lost 6 bases, leaving 11 bases of the junction unmatched.

V gene TRBV9 combines with J gene TRBJ2-1; TRBD2 aligns across 15 bases. Sequences were obtained from blood. The origin of this receptor is a girl under 18 with multiple sclerosis. CDR3 sequence (DNA): TGTGCCAGCACCGTCCCGGGACTAGCGGGGGGCGGGTCCTACAATGAGCAGTTCTTC. Encoded protein: CASTVPGLAGGGSYNEQFF.